These T cell receptor beta chains were read from a single sample in a study of T cell responses to AZD1222 COVID-19 vaccine. The repertoire was sequenced with immunoSEQ multiplex PCR; TCRdb's copy has only in-frame clones and lacks some. The profile shows approximately 140,000 clones, more than 85% of them singletons. The specimen comprised peripheral blood, sampled on day 0 of AZD1222 vaccination. The source is an adult in good health. The CDR3 runs from the conserved cysteine through the conserved F or W. Fields, in order: CDR3 protein, CDR3 DNA, J gene, clone size, V gene, D gene. D genes are given only for firm matches. Where a row states a size, it is once, few, many or the class of an expanded clone; other rows omit it.

CDR3: CASSPDRRPWDYGYTF; DNA: TGCGCCAGCAGCCCGGACAGGCGCCCGTGGGACTATGGCTACACCTTC; J: TRBJ1-2; size: once; V: TRBV23-1; D: TRBD1
CDR3: CASSSGGTGSVDTEAFF; DNA: TGTGCCAGCAGCTCAGGAGGGACAGGGAGCGTGGACACTGAAGCTTTCTTT; J: TRBJ1-1; size: .; V: TRBV7-9; D: TRBD1
CDR3: CASKSGPYEQYF; DNA: TGTGCCAGCAAATCCGGACCATACGAGCAGTACTTC; J: TRBJ2-7; size: .; V: TRBV12-3/TRBV12-4; D: .
CDR3: CASSSRDREGYTF; DNA: TGTGCCAGCAGCAGTCGGGACAGGGAGGGCTACACCTTC; J: TRBJ1-2; size: .; V: TRBV9; D: TRBD1
CDR3: CASSLRTGVSYEQYF; DNA: TGTGCCAGCAGCCTCAGGACAGGGGTGTCCTACGAGCAGTACTTC; J: TRBJ2-7; size: once; V: TRBV7-6; D: TRBD1
CDR3: CASSQDRQETQYF; DNA: TGCGCCAGCAGCCAAGACAGACAAGAGACCCAGTACTTC; J: TRBJ2-5; size: .; V: TRBV4-1; D: .
CDR3: CASSQGGGQPQHF; DNA: TGCGCCAGCAGCCAAGGCGGTGGTCAGCCCCAGCATTTT; J: TRBJ1-5; size: .; V: TRBV4-1; D: .
CDR3: CASSKDRNTEAFF; DNA: TGTGCCAGCAGTAAGGACAGAAACACTGAAGCTTTCTTT; J: TRBJ1-1; size: .; V: TRBV5-6; D: .
CDR3: CASSLVRVGNTEAFF; DNA: TGTGCCAGCAGCTTGGTAAGGGTGGGGAACACTGAAGCTTTCTTT; J: TRBJ1-1; size: once; V: TRBV5-6; D: .
CDR3: CATSESTGQGAPGELFF; DNA: TGTGCCACCAGTGAATCTACGGGACAGGGGGCTCCCGGGGAGCTGTTTTTT; J: TRBJ2-2; size: .; V: TRBV24-1; D: TRBD1
CDR3: CATSRSAKGTEAFF; DNA: TGTGCCACCAGCAGATCCGCGAAGGGAACTGAAGCTTTCTTT; J: TRBJ1-1; size: few; V: TRBV15; D: .
CDR3: CASSVVPPGGSTEAFF; DNA: TGTGCCAGCAGCGTAGTTCCTCCAGGGGGTTCTACTGAAGCTTTCTTT; J: TRBJ1-1; size: .; V: TRBV9; D: TRBD1
CDR3: CASSPPGVVGNTEAFF; DNA: TGTGCCAGCTCACCACCGGGTGTTGTTGGGAACACTGAAGCTTTCTTT; J: TRBJ1-1; size: .; V: TRBV18; D: .
CDR3: CASSDKETTGELFF; DNA: TGTGCCAGCAGTGATAAGGAGACCACCGGGGAGCTGTTTTTT; J: TRBJ2-2; size: .; V: TRBV2; D: .
CDR3: CASSRRTSGANVLTF; DNA: TGTGCCAGCAGCCGCAGGACTTCTGGGGCCAACGTCCTGACTTTC; J: TRBJ2-6; size: .; V: TRBV5-6; D: .
CDR3: CASSQEASGSLDTQYF; DNA: TGCGCCAGCAGCCAAGAGGCTAGCGGGAGTTTAGATACGCAGTATTTT; J: TRBJ2-3; size: .; V: TRBV4-1; D: TRBD2
CDR3: CASSPGGQGSYTEAFF; DNA: TGTGCCAGCAGCCCGGGGGGACAGGGTTCCTACACTGAAGCTTTCTTT; J: TRBJ1-1; size: .; V: TRBV7-2; D: TRBD1
CDR3: CASYWTSGSGDTQYF; DNA: TGTGCCAGCTACTGGACTAGCGGGAGTGGCGATACGCAGTATTTT; J: TRBJ2-3; size: .; V: TRBV18; D: TRBD2
CDR3: CASSIGTSTGELFF; DNA: TGTGCCAGCAGTATAGGAACCTCCACCGGGGAGCTGTTTTTT; J: TRBJ2-2; size: .; V: TRBV9; D: .
CDR3: CASSPGQGNTEAFF; DNA: TGTGCCAGCAGCCCTGGACAGGGCAACACTGAAGCTTTCTTT; J: TRBJ1-1; size: .; V: TRBV7-3; D: TRBD1
CDR3: CASSFAGYGYTF; DNA: TGTGCCAGCAGTTTCGCGGGATATGGCTACACCTTC; J: TRBJ1-2; size: .; V: TRBV27; D: .
CDR3: CALGKAEAFF; DNA: TGTGCCCTTGGGAAGGCTGAAGCTTTCTTT; J: TRBJ1-1; size: .; V: TRBV9; D: .
CDR3: CASSDNYGYTF; DNA: TGTGCCAGCAGTGACAATTATGGCTACACCTTC; J: TRBJ1-2; size: .; V: TRBV25-1; D: .
CDR3: CASSFGDFNYGYTF; DNA: TGTGCCAGCAGCTTTGGAGATTTTAACTATGGCTACACCTTC; J: TRBJ1-2; size: .; V: TRBV5-6; D: .
CDR3: CASSSWTSGGANEQYF; DNA: TGTGCCAGCAGCTCGTGGACTAGCGGGGGGGCCAACGAGCAGTACTTC; J: TRBJ2-7; size: .; V: TRBV7-2; D: TRBD2
CDR3: CASSLSHGGEKAFF; DNA: TGTGCCAGCAGCTTGAGTCATGGAGGGGAAAAAGCTTTCTTT; J: TRBJ1-1; size: .; V: TRBV5-5; D: .
CDR3: CASSLRPSGATDTQYF; DNA: TGTGCCAGCAGCTTGAGACCCAGCGGGGCCACAGATACGCAGTATTTT; J: TRBJ2-3; size: once; V: TRBV7-3; D: TRBD2
CDR3: CASSRGAGYNEQFF; DNA: TGTGCCAGCAGCCGGGGGGCAGGGTACAATGAGCAGTTCTTC; J: TRBJ2-1; size: .; V: TRBV7-9; D: .
CDR3: CASSFQLDSYYEQYF; DNA: TGTGCCAGCAGCTTTCAGCTTGACAGCTACTACGAGCAGTACTTC; J: TRBJ2-7; size: .; V: TRBV11-2; D: .
CDR3: CASSPSGNDQPQHF; DNA: TGTGCCAGCTCACCATCGGGGAATGATCAGCCCCAGCATTTT; J: TRBJ1-5; size: .; V: TRBV18; D: .
CDR3: CASSEYQGRRETQYF; DNA: TGTGCCAGCAGTGAATATCAGGGGCGAAGGGAGACCCAGTACTTC; J: TRBJ2-5; size: .; V: TRBV25-1; D: .
CDR3: CASRWPGSNEKLFF; DNA: TGTGCCAGCAGATGGCCCGGGTCAAATGAAAAACTGTTTTTT; J: TRBJ1-4; size: .; V: TRBV6-5; D: .
CDR3: CASSFTRGLGSGDTQYF; DNA: TGTGCCAGCAGCTTCACCAGAGGTCTAGGTTCAGGGGATACGCAGTATTTT; J: TRBJ2-3; size: .; V: TRBV7-3; D: .
CDR3: CASSLYWGASNQPQHF; DNA: TGTGCCAGCAGTTTATACTGGGGGGCAAGCAATCAGCCCCAGCATTTT; J: TRBJ1-5; size: .; V: TRBV27; D: .
CDR3: CAWSVRTGRISPLHF; DNA: TGTGCCTGGAGTGTACGGACAGGGAGAATTTCACCCCTCCACTTT; J: TRBJ1-6; size: .; V: TRBV30; D: TRBD1
CDR3: CASSYSNGGTGELFF; DNA: TGTGCCAGCAGTTACTCGAACGGGGGCACCGGGGAGCTGTTTTTT; J: TRBJ2-2; size: few; V: TRBV6-5; D: .
CDR3: CASSFGTDYGYTF; DNA: TGTGCCAGCAGCTTCGGGACGGACTATGGCTACACCTTC; J: TRBJ1-2; size: .; V: TRBV7-9; D: .
CDR3: CASRNTGGENYGYTF; DNA: TGTGCCAGCAGGAATACAGGGGGCGAAAACTATGGCTACACCTTC; J: TRBJ1-2; size: .; V: TRBV6-5; D: TRBD1
CDR3: CASSLDVLWTEGTDTQYF; DNA: TGTGCCAGCAGCTTAGATGTATTGTGGACAGAGGGAACAGATACGCAGTATTTT; J: TRBJ2-3; size: .; V: TRBV7-2; D: .
CDR3: CASSPRGQGTFYEQYF; DNA: TGTGCCAGCTCACCCAGGGGGCAGGGGACGTTTTACGAGCAGTACTTC; J: TRBJ2-7; size: .; V: TRBV18; D: TRBD1
CDR3: CASSLDANYGYTF; DNA: TGCGCCAGCAGCTTAGATGCTAACTATGGCTACACCTTC; J: TRBJ1-2; size: .; V: TRBV5-1; D: .
CDR3: CASSRLAGVPYEQYF; DNA: TGTGCCAGCTCGCGACTAGCGGGAGTCCCCTACGAGCAGTACTTC; J: TRBJ2-7; size: .; V: TRBV18; D: TRBD2
CDR3: CASSYDSGTGELFF; DNA: TGTGCCAGCAGTTACGATAGCGGGACCGGGGAGCTGTTTTTT; J: TRBJ2-2; size: .; V: TRBV6-5; D: TRBD2
CDR3: CASSQDPLGAVHEQYF; DNA: TGTGCCAGCAGCCAAGATCCGTTAGGCGCGGTCCACGAGCAGTACTTC; J: TRBJ2-7; size: .; V: TRBV14; D: .
CDR3: CASSGQGFDNEQFF; DNA: TGTGCCAGCAGCGGACAGGGCTTCGACAATGAGCAGTTCTTC; J: TRBJ2-1; size: .; V: TRBV6-2/TRBV6-3; D: TRBD1
CDR3: CASSRRAGQAKRTEAFF; DNA: TGTGCCAGCAGCAGGAGAGCGGGACAGGCGAAACGGACTGAAGCTTTCTTT; J: TRBJ1-1; size: .; V: TRBV5-8; D: TRBD1